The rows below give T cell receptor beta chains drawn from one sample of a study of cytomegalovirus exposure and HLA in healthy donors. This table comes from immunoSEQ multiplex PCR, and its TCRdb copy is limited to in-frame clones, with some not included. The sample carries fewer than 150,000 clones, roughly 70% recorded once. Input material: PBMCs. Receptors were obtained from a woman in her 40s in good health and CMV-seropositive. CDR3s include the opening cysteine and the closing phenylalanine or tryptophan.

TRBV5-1	CASSLKGTGGDTQYF
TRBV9	CASSVRTGEETQYF
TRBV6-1	CASNLQGSTDTQYF
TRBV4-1	CASSLTGALLTNEKLFF
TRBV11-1	CASSRGYTSYEQYF
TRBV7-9	CSSSEGAGGNQPQHF
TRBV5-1	CASSLYPPLSGRLGEETQYF
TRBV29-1	CSVARLAGQETQYF
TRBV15	CATSRLRDRAYNEQFF
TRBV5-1	CASSRLAGVTVEQFF
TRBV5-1	CASSPGQQGNTIYF
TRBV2	CASRPHPGTSGSDEQFF
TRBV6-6	CASSYGGGPEAFF
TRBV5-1	CASSLARVGQGGDTQYF
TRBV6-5	CASSYIRQGGNQPQHF
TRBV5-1	CASSGTSGITGELFF
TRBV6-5	CASSRLAGRGETQYF
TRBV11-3	CASSLDQSGFYEQYF
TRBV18	CASSPSGQTYYEQYF
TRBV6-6	CASSYFGGSGTGELFF
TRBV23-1	CASSPGTGEGYEQYF
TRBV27	CASSFVDSPLHF
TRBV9	CASSGGGIYEQYF
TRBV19	CASSRGGMYEQYF
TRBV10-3	CAISYHKDEEGIGNTIYF
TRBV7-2	CASSSAGTSKETQYF
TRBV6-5	CASSLGGYGYTF
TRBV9	CASSVGSGSYEQFF
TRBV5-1	CASSLADSYNEQFF